The rows below give T cell receptor beta chains drawn from one sample of a study of OX40 agonist ivuxolimab in advanced cancers. Only in-frame clones appear in the TCRdb table, and some are missing; sequencing was by immunoSEQ multiplex PCR. The table lists 45,000 to 55,000 clones, more than 75% of them singletons, with 9.9% in the top ten. The material was CD4+ or CD8+ T cells sorted from blood, obtained in a trial of the OX40 agonist ivuxolimab. All receptors derive from an adult with an advanced solid tumor such as melanoma, head and neck, liver or kidney cancer. Both conserved end residues are part of each CDR3. The order of the fields is D gene, clone size, J gene, V gene, CDR3 protein, CDR3 DNA. D genes are given only for firm matches. The size field is filled for only some rows; it gives once, few, many or a size class.

D: NA; size: NA; J: TRBJ2-4; V: TRBV6-1; CDR3: CASARRGYENIQYF; DNA: TGTGCCAGCGCCCGCCGGGGGTATGAAAACATTCAGTACTTC
D: NA; size: NA; J: TRBJ2-5; V: TRBV18; CDR3: CASSPNSMETQYF; DNA: TGTGCCAGCTCACCGAACTCCATGGAGACCCAGTACTTC
D: NA; size: NA; J: TRBJ1-5; V: TRBV6-6; CDR3: CASRDPSDGGHHF; DNA: TGTGCCAGCAGGGATCCAAGTGACGGGGGCCATCATTTT
D: TRBD1; size: NA; J: TRBJ1-6; V: TRBV5-1; CDR3: CASSFGQGLNNSPLHF; DNA: TGCGCCAGCAGCTTCGGACAGGGGTTAAATAATTCACCCCTCCACTTT
D: NA; size: NA; J: TRBJ2-2; V: TRBV7-8; CDR3: CASSSGVGTMNTGELFF; DNA: TGTGCCAGCAGCTCTGGAGTAGGGACAATGAACACCGGGGAGCTGTTTTTT
D: TRBD1; size: NA; J: TRBJ2-5; V: TRBV5-5; CDR3: CASSFTGEETQYF; DNA: TGTGCCAGCAGCTTCACAGGGGAAGAGACCCAGTACTTC
D: NA; size: NA; J: TRBJ2-7; V: TRBV7-8; CDR3: CASSLWQSNEQYF; DNA: TGTGCCAGCAGCTTATGGCAGAGCAACGAGCAGTACTTC
D: TRBD1; size: NA; J: TRBJ1-1; V: TRBV2; CDR3: CASRLTGVTEAFF; DNA: TGTGCCAGCCGCTTAACAGGGGTCACTGAAGCTTTCTTT
D: NA; size: NA; J: TRBJ2-7; V: TRBV30; CDR3: CAWSEGASSYEQYF; DNA: TGTGCCTGGAGTGAAGGCGCGAGCTCCTACGAGCAGTACTTC
D: NA; size: NA; J: TRBJ2-1; V: TRBV29-1; CDR3: CSVDSSTYNEQFF; DNA: TGCAGCGTTGATTCGAGTACCTACAATGAGCAGTTCTTC
D: TRBD1; size: NA; J: TRBJ1-4; V: TRBV7-6; CDR3: CASSSGTANEKLFF; DNA: TGTGCCAGCAGCTCAGGGACAGCTAATGAAAAACTGTTTTTT
D: NA; size: NA; J: TRBJ1-3; V: TRBV14; CDR3: CASSPTLSSGNTIYF; DNA: TGTGCCAGCAGCCCGACACTGAGCTCTGGAAACACCATATATTTT
D: NA; size: NA; J: TRBJ2-7; V: TRBV11-2; CDR3: CASSLDLQVDSYF; DNA: TGTGCCAGCAGCTTAGATTTGCAGGTCGATTCGTACTTC
D: TRBD1; size: medium-sized; J: TRBJ1-5; V: TRBV30; CDR3: CAWRGQASNQPQHF; DNA: TGTGCCTGGAGGGGACAGGCTAGCAATCAGCCCCAGCATTTT
D: TRBD2; size: NA; J: TRBJ2-7; V: TRBV30; CDR3: CAWSAGLAGDEQYF; DNA: TGTGCCTGGAGTGCGGGACTAGCGGGAGACGAGCAGTACTTC
D: TRBD1; size: NA; J: TRBJ1-5; V: TRBV6-5; CDR3: CASSPTGGNQPQHF; DNA: TGTGCCAGCAGCCCGACAGGGGGCAATCAGCCCCAGCATTTT
D: NA; size: NA; J: TRBJ1-1; V: TRBV6-6; CDR3: CASSGLQGNTEAFF; DNA: TGTGCCAGCAGTGGCCTACAGGGGAACACTGAAGCTTTCTTT
D: NA; size: NA; J: TRBJ1-6; V: TRBV6-1; CDR3: CASSGEGNNSPLHF; DNA: TGTGCCAGCAGTGGGGAGGGGAATAATTCACCCCTCCACTTT
D: NA; size: NA; J: TRBJ2-2; V: TRBV29-1; CDR3: CSVAESRDTGELFF; DNA: TGCAGCGTTGCTGAAAGCAGAGACACCGGGGAGCTGTTTTTT
D: NA; size: once; J: TRBJ1-1; V: TRBV7-6; CDR3: CASSKERGPRTLRAFF; DNA: TGTGCCAGCAGCAAAGAACGCGGACCCAGGACCCTTAGGGCTTTCTTT
D: NA; size: NA; J: TRBJ1-4; V: TRBV7-9; CDR3: CASSLISLTDDEKLFF; DNA: TGTGCCAGCAGCTTAATCAGCCTCACGGACGATGAAAAACTGTTTTTT
D: NA; size: NA; J: TRBJ1-1; V: TRBV20-1; CDR3: CSARRDAEAFF; DNA: TGCAGTGCTAGAAGGGACGCTGAAGCTTTCTTT
D: NA; size: NA; J: TRBJ2-1; V: TRBV7-3; CDR3: CASSLNAGEQFF; DNA: TGTGCCAGCAGCTTAAATGCGGGGGAGCAGTTCTTC
D: TRBD1; size: once; J: TRBJ2-1; V: TRBV6-5; CDR3: CASSRQGHEQFF; DNA: TGTGCCAGCAGTAGACAGGGCCATGAGCAGTTCTTC
D: NA; size: NA; J: TRBJ2-2; V: TRBV6-5; CDR3: CASSFMGAGTGELFF; DNA: TGTGCCAGCAGTTTCATGGGGGCAGGGACCGGGGAGCTGTTTTTT
D: TRBD2; size: once; J: TRBJ2-3; V: TRBV9; CDR3: CASSVSGRTDTQYF; DNA: TGTGCCAGCAGCGTAAGCGGGAGAACAGATACGCAGTATTTT
D: NA; size: once; J: TRBJ2-3; V: TRBV5-1; CDR3: CASSLGQITDTQYF; DNA: TGCGCCAGCAGCTTAGGACAGATCACAGATACGCAGTATTTT
D: TRBD1; size: NA; J: TRBJ2-1; V: TRBV5-4; CDR3: CASSRDRGRENEQFF; DNA: TGTGCCAGCAGCCGGGACAGGGGGCGTGAGAATGAGCAGTTCTTC
D: TRBD2; size: once; J: TRBJ2-1; V: TRBV5-5; CDR3: CASSLGGTSSYNEQFF; DNA: TGTGCCAGCAGCTTGGGAGGGACTAGCTCCTACAATGAGCAGTTCTTC
D: NA; size: NA; J: TRBJ1-1; V: TRBV7-2; CDR3: CASSEMRIMNTEAFF; DNA: TGTGCCAGCAGCGAGATGCGTATAATGAACACTGAAGCTTTCTTT
D: NA; size: once; J: TRBJ2-1; V: TRBV7-2; CDR3: CASSPRDTYNEQFF; DNA: TGTGCCAGCAGCCCCAGGGATACCTACAATGAGCAGTTCTTC
D: TRBD2; size: NA; J: TRBJ2-1; V: TRBV6-1; CDR3: CASTGTSGYNEQFF; DNA: TGTGCCAGCACCGGGACTAGCGGATACAATGAGCAGTTCTTC
D: TRBD1; size: few; J: TRBJ1-5; V: TRBV30; CDR3: CAWSVGQGDQPQHF; DNA: TGTGCCTGGAGTGTAGGGCAGGGGGATCAGCCCCAGCATTTT
D: NA; size: NA; J: TRBJ1-2; V: TRBV27; CDR3: CASRAQGWLSYGYTF; DNA: TGTGCCAGCAGGGCACAGGGTTGGTTATCCTATGGCTACACCTTC
D: TRBD2; size: few; J: TRBJ2-5; V: TRBV18; CDR3: CASSPASGQETQYF; DNA: TGTGCCAGCTCACCAGCTAGCGGCCAAGAGACCCAGTACTTC
D: NA; size: NA; J: TRBJ2-7; V: TRBV18; CDR3: CASSLGQSSYEQYF; DNA: TGTGCCAGCTCACTAGGGCAGAGCTCCTACGAGCAGTACTTC
D: TRBD2; size: NA; J: TRBJ2-2; V: TRBV7-8; CDR3: CASSLSPGTSGNTGELFF; DNA: TGTGCCAGCAGCTTGAGCCCCGGGACTAGCGGGAACACCGGGGAGCTGTTTTTT
D: TRBD2; size: NA; J: TRBJ2-1; V: TRBV5-4; CDR3: CASSPGLAGGGRYDNEQFF; DNA: TGTGCCAGCAGCCCCGGACTAGCGGGAGGAGGTCGGTATGACAATGAGCAGTTCTTC
D: NA; size: few; J: TRBJ2-7; V: TRBV5-1; CDR3: CASRPGQSSYEQYF; DNA: TGCGCCAGCAGGCCGGGACAAAGCTCCTACGAGCAGTACTTC
D: TRBD2; size: NA; J: TRBJ2-7; V: TRBV4-1; CDR3: CASSSLRLAGDHEQYF; DNA: TGCGCCAGCAGCTCTCTCCGACTAGCGGGAGACCACGAGCAGTACTTC
D: TRBD2; size: once; J: TRBJ2-7; V: TRBV5-5; CDR3: CASSSLGLAGTEQYF; DNA: TGTGCCAGCAGCTCACTGGGACTAGCGGGTACCGAGCAGTACTTC
D: TRBD2; size: NA; J: TRBJ2-1; V: TRBV27; CDR3: CASSFLTSGRYNEQFF; DNA: TGTGCCAGCAGTTTTCTTACAAGCGGGAGATACAATGAGCAGTTCTTC
D: TRBD1; size: once; J: TRBJ1-1; V: TRBV9; CDR3: CASSVTGENTEAFF; DNA: TGTGCCAGCAGCGTAACAGGGGAGAACACTGAAGCTTTCTTT
D: NA; size: NA; J: TRBJ2-7; V: TRBV2; CDR3: CASRSEQGTAWSYEQYF; DNA: TGTGCCAGCAGGTCGGAGCAGGGCACCGCCTGGTCCTACGAGCAGTACTTC
D: TRBD1; size: NA; J: TRBJ1-2; V: TRBV5-4; CDR3: CASSRNRITGATF; DNA: TGTGCCAGCAGCCGAAATCGGATAACAGGGGCCACCTTC